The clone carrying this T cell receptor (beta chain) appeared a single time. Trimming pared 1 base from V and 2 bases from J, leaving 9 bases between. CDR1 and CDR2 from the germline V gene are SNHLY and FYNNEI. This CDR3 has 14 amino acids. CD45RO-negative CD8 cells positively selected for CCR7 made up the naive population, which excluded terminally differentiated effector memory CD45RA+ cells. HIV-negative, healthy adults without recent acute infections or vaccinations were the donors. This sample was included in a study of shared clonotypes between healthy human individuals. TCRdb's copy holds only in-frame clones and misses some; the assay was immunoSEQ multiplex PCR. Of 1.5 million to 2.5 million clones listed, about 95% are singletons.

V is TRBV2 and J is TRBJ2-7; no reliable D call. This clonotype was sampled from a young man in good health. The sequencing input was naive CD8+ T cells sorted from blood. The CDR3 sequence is CASSEGSKAYEQYF. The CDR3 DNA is TGTGCCAGCAGTGAAGGGTCGAAGGCCTACGAGCAGTACTTC.